This T cell receptor beta chain was sequenced for a study of Ad26.COV2.S vaccination and SARS-CoV-2 variants. General study results and limits: Estimates derived from TCR breadth and depth analyses may have underestimated total T cell responses.

CDR3 length equals 9 residues. Germline V gene lookup returns CDR1 GTSNPN and CDR2 SVGIG (reference sequence). The V end lost 4 bases, the J end lost 11 bases, and 8 bases lay between the germline ends. Only in-frame clones appear in the TCRdb table, and some are missing; sequencing was by immunoSEQ multiplex PCR. The sample has nearly 400,000 clones, over 75% seen once; the top ten hold around 2%. The treatment here: roughly 18 received Ad26.COV2.S at low or high dose, single or two shots; roughly 5 received placebo; per-sample allocation not given. Vaccine and placebo recipients were sampled on day 63 after the first injection. Concerning this clone: What it recognizes is unknown.

This material consisted of peripheral blood, taken in a trial of Ad26.COV2.S vaccine versus placebo. This sequence originates from a person aged 18-65 years who received the Ad26.COV2.S COVID-19 vaccine or a placebo. V usage is TRBV30 and J usage is TRBJ1-1; D is unresolved. The CDR3 protein is CAWNEQAFF. In nucleotides, the CDR3 is TGTGCCTGGAATGAACAGGCTTTCTTT.